This T cell receptor beta chain was obtained from a study of blood T cell repertoires in COVID-19. Turning to the study itself: T cells, B-cell-depleted T cells, or PBMCs provided the cDNA or gDNA that served as material.

J lost 0 bases, V lost 7 bases, and 1 base had no gene match. The CDR3 is 13 residues long. Germline CDR1 is ENHRY and CDR2 is SYGVKD. The repertoire was sequenced with immunoSEQ multiplex PCR; TCRdb's copy has only in-frame clones and lacks some. Of around 150,000 clones listed, roughly 79% are singletons. This TCR derives from a woman at least 80 years old with acute or convalescent COVID-19. The chain has TRBV10-3 and TRBJ2-7, with 9 bases aligning to TRBD2. Sequenced material: peripheral blood. The CDR3 DNA sequence: TGTGCCATCAATAGCGGGAGCTCCTACGAGCAGTACTTC. As protein: CAINSGSSYEQYF.